This T cell receptor beta chain was sequenced in a study of OX40 agonist ivuxolimab in advanced cancers. The overall study: Participants could have had prior anti-PD-1, anti-PD-L1 or anti-CTLA-4 therapy, and 40% had some.

Blood sampling took place at baseline, cycle 4 day 1, and cycle 7 day 1. General observations from the study: Some patients without response likewise showed low normalized clonal expansion. Averaging showed that CD8+ T cells had more expanded clones than CD4+ did.

The V and J ends lost 0 bases and 1 base respectively, with 5 bases between them. The CDR3 extends over 14 amino acids. Germline values: CDR1 SGDLS, CDR2 YYNGEE. TCRdb keeps only in-frame clones here, not all; method: immunoSEQ multiplex PCR. The repertoire holds 50,000 to 55,000 clones, approximately 90% seen once, with approximately 10% in the top ten. Turning to this clone: Antigen: not known.

The clonotype was recovered from an adult with an advanced solid tumor such as melanoma, head and neck, liver or kidney cancer. The chain is built from TRBV9 and TRBJ2-1; D not resolved. Sequenced here: CD4+ or CD8+ T cells sorted from blood, sampled in a trial of the OX40 agonist ivuxolimab. For the CDR3, the DNA is TGTGCCAGCAGCGTAGACGGGTCCTACAATGAGCAGTTCTTC. The encoded protein is CASSVDGSYNEQFF. The full variable domain, in which reference TRBV9 and TRBJ2-1 provide the parts outside the CDR3, is DSGVTQTPKHLITATGQRVTLRCSPRSGDLSVYWYQQSLDQGLQFLIQYYNGEERAKGNILERFSAQQFPDLHSELNLSSLELGDSALYFCASSVDGSYNEQFFGPGTRLTVL.